This record looks at one TCR beta chain sequence and its context. This clone is a singleton in its sample. Its antigen is unknown. No base qualities exist here, and no much larger clone lies one base off it. The sample comes from a study of cytomegalovirus exposure and HLA in healthy donors (dated by TCRdb to the late 2010s). A note on the overall study: According to an earlier analysis of a few hundred of the donors, about 179 million T cells yielded roughly 110 million unique TCR beta sequences and about 280 Gb of sequence data. An early release that covered around 590 HLA-typed donors contained around 300 gigabases of sequencing data and tens of millions of unique TCR sequences. Of the roughly 400 genotyped donors, around 81% fell in the genetic ancestry cluster associated with self-reported Caucasian donors. The study was designed to test whether signatures of past pathogen exposure could be identified by cataloging public T cell receptors. The T cell repertoires of under 750 subjects were profiled by immunosequencing and related to cytomegalovirus serostatus. In addition to the first cohort of several hundred subjects, a separate validation cohort of under 150 different subjects was used. To predict cytomegalovirus infection status, the study brought together high-throughput TCR immunosequencing, statistical association of individual TCRs with disease status, and machine learning. A later analysis re-analyzed previously published TCR beta repertoires from hundreds of donors and added high-resolution HLA genotyping to study TCR occurrence patterns. Rather than drawing on any new phenotypic data, the later analysis identified candidate immune exposures from TCR beta sequences and the way those sequences occurred across donors. To decide whether each TCR beta V gene segment behaved as functional or pseudogenic, an earlier analysis of some 570 of the donors relied on high-throughput TCR beta sequencing. Alongside the repertoire data, information on donor age, sex, ethnicity and CMV serostatus was compiled. A later genetic analysis took genome-wide SNP genotypes for about 55% of the roughly 670 donors and used that subset as a discovery cohort. Every discovery cohort repertoire had been produced on one sequencing platform. HLA typing included class I and class II loci at four-digit resolution. The number of typed donors differed by locus: 629-630 for A, B, C, DRB1 and DQB1; 522 for DQA1; over 600 for DPA1; and roughly 490 for DPB1. Because of strong linkage in the cohort, five DR-DQ haplotypes were treated as single units for association and clustering. Among some 400 genotyped donors of the cohort, an average of approximately 200,000 unique TCR beta nucleotide sequences was sequenced per donor, of which approximately 19% were non-productive.

The cohort was made up of several hundred healthy bone marrow donors. At the time of sampling, every cohort member was nominally healthy, though immune exposures that went unrecorded were likely present. The donor tested CMV seropositive, placing the donor among the 289 seropositive members of the cohort. A peripheral blood sample was provided by each donor, and peripheral blood mononuclear cells were used for TCR beta sequencing. The Qiagen DNeasy Blood Extraction Kit was used to extract genomic DNA from the blood cell samples. Library construction relied on the immunoSEQ multiplex PCR assay. The multiplex PCR relied on a mix of 60 forward primers for TCR Vbeta segments and 13 reverse primers for TCR Jbeta segments. The CDR3 region of rearranged TCR beta genes was amplified from genomic DNA by a multiplex PCR assay. Amplified TCR beta libraries were sequenced as 87-base-pair reads on the Illumina HiSeq System. In the paper's pipeline: In a later analysis, 77 million or so unique TCR beta chains were counted across the 690 or so repertoires, and roughly 9.9 million of these chains were shared by at least two donors. To remove PCR and sequencing errors, raw reads were error-corrected and collapsed into unique sequences using a nearest-neighbor algorithm that merged closely related sequences. V, D and J gene segments were assigned by aligning CDR3 sequences to IMGT reference sequences. Each retained sequence needed at least a six-nucleotide match to both a V gene segment and a J gene segment. A rearrangement was called productive if the CDR3 had no stop codons and remained in frame with V and J, and every other rearrangement was called non-productive. Following IMGT convention, CDR3 was defined as the stretch from the second conserved V-encoded cysteine up to the conserved J-encoded phenylalanine. In an earlier analysis of just under 600 of the donors, sequences lacking an unambiguous match to a single V gene segment were excluded. In an earlier analysis of some 590 of the donors, a V segment was called functional when productive rearrangements were above 56.7%, and segregating when the standard deviation between donors exceeded 5%. A statistical classification framework was developed to diagnose cytomegalovirus status using the catalog of TCR beta chain sequences. In a later analysis, V and J genes were assigned by comparing TCR nucleotide sequences against IMGT/GENE-DB human TR gene sequences. Using the TCRdist pipeline, a later analysis assigned CDR3 sequences along with most-parsimonious VDJ recombination scenarios. A later analysis defined each TCR beta chain by its CDR3 amino acid sequence plus V-gene family, and excluded reads lacking a unique V-gene family. In a later analysis, several hundred highly shared, low-generation-probability nucleotide sequences were removed to address suspected cross-contamination and a sequencing artifact. In a later analysis, a clonal expansion index for each public chain was calculated from normalized within-repertoire ranks of inferred template counts. In a later analysis, generation probabilities were computed using a VDJ recombination model fitted to out-of-frame rearrangements, and the results were checked against IGoR. Hypergeometric tests were used in a later analysis to score TCR-TCR, TCR-HLA and TCR-CMV co-occurrence, with a repertoire-size bias correction applied to the TCR pairs. To estimate false discovery rates, a later analysis permuted the HLA or CMV assignments 20 times. In a later analysis, co-occurring TCRs were grouped with DBSCAN, and TCRdist sequence similarity was added when clustering was performed within HLA-allele-positive subsets. Repertoires with fewer than 30,000 or more than 120,000 public chains, plus five repertoires with anomalous nucleotide sharing, were excluded from co-occurrence clustering. This is the immuneACCESS table as TCRdb keeps it, with only in-frame sequences that have V and J called. A part of the clones is gone; compared with another copy, unresolved V genes explain less than half, and the rest is unexplained. D and trimming come from the DNA, and the V and J calls and clone size come from that table. This sample holds fewer than 200,000 clones; 75% to 80% were observed only once. The top ten clones comprise about 0.93% of the sample.

On the study overall, not on this receptor specifically: The 87-base-pair reads could not distinguish some IMGT-functional V segments, including TRBV6-2 and TRBV6-3, so those segments were excluded. A later analysis found that most CMV-associated TCR beta chains appeared HLA-restricted, with HLA associations seemingly driven largely by CMV exposure. A later genetic analysis reported fewer N-insertions in productive TCRs among donors in an Asian-associated ancestry cluster than the approximately 670-donor mean. In a later analysis, HLA-associated TCR beta chains were found to be more clonally expanded and to have lower generation probabilities than equally common non-associated chains. Strong co-occurrence of HLA alleles, especially DR and DQ, made assigning TCR associations to individual alleles difficult. Roughly uniform sequencing depth across donors was assumed in presence/absence analyses, although this assumption may not hold. CMV serostatus was the only immune exposure information available for the cohort. Cytomegalovirus status was reported to be diagnosed by the classifier with high specificity and sensitivity in both the original and validation cohorts. The study listed approximately 150 TCR beta chains as associated with cytomegalovirus. Because counts were too low, roughly 17 rarely observed V segments, including chromosome 9 orphons, were left out of the earlier analysis of a few hundred of the donors. According to a later analysis, TCR association rates differed among HLA loci, with DRB1 alleles showing the most associated TCRs and HLA-C alleles showing the fewest. An earlier analysis of approximately 570 of the donors showed that most TCR beta V segments appeared in productive rearrangements either about 90% or about 30% of the time, which broadly matched IMGT annotations. A group of highly shared sequence variants was considered likely to be a technical artifact of the sequencing pipeline. A further reported finding was that TCR beta sequences accurately predicted the HLA-A and HLA-B alleles for most subjects in the first cohort. Across donors, most TCR sequences were observed very rarely, whereas some public TCRs were present in many individuals. A later analysis reported that several top co-occurrence clusters appeared linked to parvovirus B19, influenza, CMV and Epstein-Barr virus. Linkage disequilibrium might explain the correlated functional status among segregating V segments, but an unknown experimental factor could not be ruled out. In vitro tests confirmed that a few of the cytomegalovirus-associated TCR beta chains recognize cytomegalovirus antigens. A later analysis associated about 16,000 TCR beta sequences with specific HLA alleles at a false discovery rate of 0.05. Because HLA typing was unavailable for some donors at each locus, only the typed subset was used in association tests. It was suggested by the authors that the approach could potentially be generalized to other disease states and immunological phenotypes. An association between a missense DCLRE1C variant and V-gene and J-gene trimming of TCR beta chains was found in a later genetic analysis and replicated in an independent cohort. Only TCR beta chains were sequenced in this cohort, and the absence of alpha or paired-chain data limited detectable features.

V was cut back by 5 bases and J by 0 bases, leaving a gap of 14 bases between them. The germline V gene sets CDR1 to SGHVS and CDR2 to FQNEAQ. From its cysteine to its phenylalanine, the CDR3 spans 16 amino acids. Of the read, only the CDR3 DNA is kept; its 48 bases are in frame from base 1. This clonotype was obtained from a woman in her fifties or sixties in good health and CMV-seropositive. The sequencing sample was made of PBMCs. The chain was built from TRBV7-8 and TRBJ2-4; TRBD1 is a possible D gene, resting on 6 matching bases. The nucleotide sequence reads as follows: TGTGCCAGCAGCATAGGGACATCACTAGCCAAAAACATTCAGTACTTC. Its protein is CASSIGTSLAKNIQYF.